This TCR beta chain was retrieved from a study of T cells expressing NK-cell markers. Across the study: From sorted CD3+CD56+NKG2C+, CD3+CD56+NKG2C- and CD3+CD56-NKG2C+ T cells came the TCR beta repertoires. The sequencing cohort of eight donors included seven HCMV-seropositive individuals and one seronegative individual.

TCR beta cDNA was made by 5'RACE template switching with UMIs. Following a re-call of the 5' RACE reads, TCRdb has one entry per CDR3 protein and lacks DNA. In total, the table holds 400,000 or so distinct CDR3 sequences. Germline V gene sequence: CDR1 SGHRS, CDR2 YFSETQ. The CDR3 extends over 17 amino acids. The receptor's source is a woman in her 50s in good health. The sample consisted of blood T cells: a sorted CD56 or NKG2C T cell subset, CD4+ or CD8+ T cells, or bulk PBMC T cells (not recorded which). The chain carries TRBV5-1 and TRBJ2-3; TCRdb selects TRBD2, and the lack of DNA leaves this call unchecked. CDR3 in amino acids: CASSLSVAGVNTDTQYF.